The source of this TCR beta chain is a study of early T cells in non-severe SARS-CoV-2 infection. Study-wide context: Alpha and beta chains were unpaired, from unsorted whole-blood bulk RNA. Study outcomes and limitations: Anti-spike CD8 responses were favored by VDJdb matching, which missed private and CD4 specificities.

About this clonotype: Its specificity is unknown.

TCRdb analysed the 5' RACE reads with MiXCR anew, one entry per CDR3 protein. This sample has roughly 65,000 distinct CDR3 sequences, with more than 10% found just once. This CDR3 comprises 14 residues. Germline V lookup: CDR1 KGHSH, CDR2 LQKENI. Trimming took 3 bases from V and 6 from J, leaving 11 bases between them. Sequenced: whole blood. This clonotype originated in an adult who was a healthcare worker with PCR-confirmed SARS-CoV-2 infection or an uninfected control (not recorded which). The chain combines TRBV18 with TRBJ2-2; the D gene is possibly TRBD1 (6 bases). In DNA, the CDR3 is TGTGCCAGCTCACCTATTACAGGGCCCGGGGAGCTGTTTTTT. This gives the protein CASSPITGPGELFF.